This passage covers 22 T cell receptor beta chains from one sample sequenced in a study of graft-versus-host responses after intestinal transplantation. Measured with immunoSEQ multiplex PCR; TCRdb has only the in-frame clones, and not every one. The data hold about 88,000 clones, with about nine tenths observed a single time. These receptors have no known antigen. Material: unstimulated CD4+ T cells sorted from spleen or lymph node cells, obtained before intestinal transplant. These receptors were taken from a human donor who received an intestinal transplant.

The chain has TRBV5-6 and TRBJ2-1, with 7 bases identical to TRBD1. CDR3 length: 18 amino acids. Germline V gene lookup returns CDR1 SGHDT and CDR2 YYEEEE. The junction had 18 bases not matched to a gene; V was cut back by 4 bases and J by 5 bases. The CDR3 region has the DNA TGTGCCAGCAGCGTCCCCCGCACGGACAGGCCACAAGACAATGAGCAGTTCTTC. Amino acids: CASSVPRTDRPQDNEQFF.

The chain combines TRBV7-2 with TRBJ1-2; D unclear. The V end was cut by 1 base, the J end by 2 bases, with 8 bases between. Germline CDR1 is SGHTA and CDR2 is FQGNSA. The length of the CDR3 is 14 residues. Written as DNA, the CDR3 is TGTGCCAGCAGCTTAGGGTCTGAGAACTATGGCTACACCTTC. As protein: CASSLGSENYGYTF.

The chain uses TRBV7-3 and TRBJ2-5; maybe TRBD2 (5 bases). CDR3 length: 13 residues. Per germline, CDR1 SGHTA and CDR2 FQGTGA. V shed 2 bases and J shed 3 bases, with 7 bases lying between them. DNA for the CDR3: TGTGCCAGCAGCTTACACGGGGAAGAGACCCAGTACTTC. This gives the protein CASSLHGEETQYF.

The J gene is TRBJ1-6, the V gene TRBV5-1, with a possible D match to TRBD1 (5 bases). Per the germline V gene, CDR1 is SGHRS and CDR2 is YFSETQ. This CDR3 comprises 13 residues. With 5 bases removed from V and 8 bases from J, the gap between germline ends came to 11 bases. The CDR3 protein is CASRGAADSPLHF. CDR3 coding DNA: TGCGCCAGCAGAGGGGCGGCTGATTCACCCCTCCACTTT.

The rearrangement links TRBV6-1 to TRBJ2-1; 7 bases agree with TRBD2. The CDR3 is 14 residues long. With 4 bases clipped from V and 0 bases from J, the junction kept 0 bases outside the gene matches. CDR1 is MNHNS and CDR2 is SASEGT in the germline V gene. CDR3: CASSGTSSYNEQFF. CDR3 DNA: TGTGCCAGCAGTGGGACTAGCTCCTACAATGAGCAGTTCTTC.

The chain's CDR3 is CASSLRRGADPDTQYF. Here the CDR3 DNA reads TGCGCCAGCAGCTTGAGGCGGGGGGCGGACCCAGATACGCAGTATTTT. This chain joins TRBV5-1 and TRBJ2-3, with TRBD2 matching 8 bases. Germline loops: CDR1 SGHRS, CDR2 YFSETQ. The V gene end was trimmed by 1 base and the J gene end by 4 bases; junction bases not matched to a gene: 8. The CDR3 runs 16 residues.

This chain uses TRBV11-2 with TRBJ1-2; 7 bases map to TRBD1. Trimming removed 7 bases from V and 2 bases from J; junction bases left unmatched: 7. The CDR3 loop spans 14 amino acids. Germline V gives CDR1 SGHAT, CDR2 FQNNGV. CDR3 region: CASTMDRTNYGYTF. CDR3 nucleotides: TGTGCCAGCACCATGGACAGGACAAACTATGGCTACACCTTC.

The chain joins TRBV2 to TRBJ1-1, with D possibly being TRBD1 (6 bases). Germline CDR1 is SNHLY and CDR2 is FYNNEI. V lost 11 bases and J lost 6, with 16 bases in between. The CDR3 covers 12 residues. This chain's CDR3 is CARSQGISEAFF. DNA for the CDR3: TGTGCCCGATCACAGGGCATTTCTGAAGCTTTCTTT.

The chain links TRBV10-1 to TRBJ2-2; TRBD1 is a possible D gene (6 bases). The CDR3 runs 13 residues. Trimming cost V 6 bases and J 4 bases, with 9 bases left between them. Germline CDR1 reads WNHNN; CDR2 reads SYGVQD (reference sequence). CDR3 in amino acids: CASRQGTTGELFF. CDR3 nucleotides: TGCGCCAGCAGACAGGGAACCACCGGGGAGCTGTTTTTT.

The rearrangement joins TRBV7-6 to TRBJ2-7; weak D call: TRBD1 (5 bases). This CDR3 has 14 residues. Trimming shortened V by 5 bases and J by 3 bases, and 14 bases separated the two germline ends. CDR1 is SGHVS, CDR2 FNYEAQ, per germline. The CDR3 loop reads CASSPRRGGYEQYF. The CDR3 region has the DNA TGTGCCAGCAGCCCCCGAAGGGGCGGCTACGAGCAGTACTTC.

The chain joins TRBV15 to TRBJ1-5; 10 bases align to TRBD1. CDR3 size: 18 residues. Germline V gene lookup returns CDR1 LNHNV and CDR2 YYDKDF (reference sequence). J was trimmed by 2 bases and V by 1 base; bases with no gene match: 8. The CDR3 here is CATSRGGTGALGNQPQHF. DNA of the CDR3: TGTGCCACCAGCAGAGGGGGGACAGGGGCGTTGGGCAATCAGCCCCAGCATTTT. The full variable domain, in which reference TRBV15 and TRBJ1-5 provide the parts outside the CDR3, is DAMVIQNPRYQVTQFGKPVTLSCSQTLNHNVMYWYQQKSSQAPKLLFHYYDKDFNNEADTPDNFQSRRPNTSFCFLDIRSPGLGDTAMYLCATSRGGTGALGNQPQHFGDGTRLSIL.

This chain connects TRBV7-3 to TRBJ1-1, with D unclear. CDR1 SGHTA and CDR2 FQGTGA come from the germline V gene. The CDR3 runs to 13 residues. Trimming shortened V by 3 bases and J by 1 base, and 6 bases separated the two germline ends. This CDR3 reads CASSFPGNTEAFF. The CDR3 nucleotides are TGTGCCAGCAGCTTTCCAGGGAACACTGAAGCTTTCTTT.

This sequence joins TRBV19 and TRBJ2-7; D may be TRBD1 (6 bases). Trimming cost V 5 bases and J 5 bases, with 16 bases left between them. The CDR3 loop spans 14 amino acids. CDR1 and CDR2 from the germline V gene are LNHDA and SQIVND (reference sequence). Here the CDR3 reads CASSLRGSGNEQYF. CDR3 in DNA: TGTGCCAGTAGTCTCAGGGGATCCGGGAACGAGCAGTACTTC.

The gene calls are TRBV2 and TRBJ1-3; no clear D. The CDR3 sequence is 15 residues long. Trimming shortened V by 1 base and J by 4 bases, and 11 bases separated the two germline ends. Germline CDR1 reads SNHLY; CDR2 reads FYNNEI. The CDR3 nucleotides are TGTGCCAGCAGTGAAGTGCGCCTGGTGGGAAACACCATATATTTT. Its protein is CASSEVRLVGNTIYF.

This chain uses TRBV19 with TRBJ1-2; 7 nucleotides align to TRBD1. The length of the CDR3 is 14 residues. CDR1 LNHDA and CDR2 SQIVND come from the germline V gene (reference sequence). V was pared by 3 bases and J by 5 bases, with 6 bases of the junction left unmatched. The CDR3 DNA reads as TGTGCCAGTAGTATCACGGGACAGCCTTATGGCTACACCTTC. Residues: CASSITGQPYGYTF.

Only one count was recorded for this clone. This chain connects TRBV5-1 to TRBJ1-2, with TRBD1 identical over 8 bases. Germline V gene sequence: CDR1 SGHRS, CDR2 YFSETQ. Losses at the gene ends were 0 bases for V and 6 bases for J; bases not matched to a gene: 4. CDR3 size: 14 residues. In DNA, the CDR3 is TGCGCCAGCAGCTTGGGTCAGGGGGCAGATGGCTACACCTTC. Residues: CASSLGQGADGYTF.

The V and J genes are TRBV6-5 and TRBJ2-7; TRBD1 is a possible D gene (5 bases). Germline assignment: CDR1 MNHEY and CDR2 SVGAGI. V gave up 2 bases and J gave up 4 bases, with 12 bases separating them. The CDR3 consists of 14 residues. In DNA form, the CDR3 reads TGTGCCAGCAGTTACAGCCCCGACAGATACGAGCAGTACTTC. Residues: CASSYSPDRYEQYF.

This chain joins TRBV6-5 and TRBJ2-5, with a possible D match to TRBD2 (5 bases). Trimming stripped 3 bases from V and 1 base from J, with 9 bases between. Germline lookup yields CDR1 MNHEY and CDR2 SVGAGI. The CDR3 consists of 14 residues. CDR3 nucleotide sequence: TGTGCCAGCAGTTATGGCGGGCGCCAAGAGACCCAGTACTTC. It is translated as CASSYGGRQETQYF.

The genes are TRBV7-2 and TRBJ1-1; D is unclear. The CDR3 loop spans 16 amino acids. V lost 5 bases and J lost 3, with 19 bases in between. Germline values: CDR1 SGHTA, CDR2 FQGNSA. The CDR3, as DNA: TGTGCCAGCAGCCCTTCCGCGACTCGTTTGGACACTGAAGCTTTCTTT. Protein: CASSPSATRLDTEAFF.

V and J are TRBV2 and TRBJ2-7; TRBD2 agrees at 12 bases. V shed 4 bases and J 5 bases; nucleotides not matched to a gene: 6. The CDR3 sequence is 15 residues long. Germline loops: CDR1 SNHLY, CDR2 FYNNEI. CDR3 region: CASSGTSGGIHEQYF. CDR3 DNA sequence: TGTGCCAGCAGTGGAACTAGCGGGGGGATCCACGAGCAGTACTTC.

The V and J genes are TRBV19 and TRBJ1-2; D perhaps matches TRBD1 (6 bases). Germline V gene lookup returns CDR1 LNHDA and CDR2 SQIVND (reference sequence). Trimming took off 10 bases at V and 2 bases at J, with 26 bases between the two ends. The CDR3 length is 17 residues. This chain's CDR3 is CATNSDRSFPMNYGYTF. CDR3 sequence (DNA): TGTGCCACCAATTCCGACAGGAGCTTCCCCATGAACTATGGCTACACCTTC.

The V gene is TRBV5-4, the J gene TRBJ1-2; TRBD1 agrees at 9 bases. This CDR3 spans 15 amino acids. The germline CDR1 and CDR2 sequences are SGHNT and YYREEE (reference sequence). J gave up 9 bases and V 5 bases, and 14 bases lay outside the gene matches. CDR3 region: CASSSFMSGQGRYTF. In DNA form, the CDR3 reads TGTGCCAGCAGTTCCTTCATGTCGGGACAGGGACGCTACACCTTC.